The 13 T cell receptor beta chains given below trace back to one sample, sequenced in a study of human T cells and chemical hapten exposure. MiXCR, applied by TCRdb to the RACE reads, yields one record per CDR3 protein. The sample shows roughly 260,000 distinct CDR3 sequences, approximately 8.6% of them seen only once. Time point indicated: pre-sensitization, week 0. Treatment indicated: therapeutic diphenylcyclopropenone sensitization with weekly scalp DPC. Sequencing was performed on whole blood, taken in connection with sensitization to the hapten diphenylcyclopropenone (DPC). These receptor sequences come from a woman between 40 and 50 years old with alopecia areata. Some clones in this sample may be carry-over from other donors' samples.

This clonotype has a handful of counts. The chain combines TRBV27 with TRBJ2-5, with 15 bases aligning to TRBD2. V shed 5 bases, J shed 6 bases, and the junction held 7 bases outside the gene matches. Germline V CDR1 and CDR2: MNHEY, SMNVEV (reference sequence). This CDR3 spans 16 amino acids. CDR3 nucleotides: TGTGCCAGCAGTCAAGGACTAGCGGGAGGGCAAAAGACCCAGTACTTC. The encoded protein is CASSQGLAGGQKTQYF.

V gene TRBV28 combines with J gene TRBJ2-2, with a possible D match to TRBD1 (5 bases). Trimming removed 3 bases at V and 0 bases at J, with 20 bases between. The CDR3 is 19 amino acids. The germline V gene encodes CDR1 MDHEN and CDR2 SYDVKM. CDR3 residues: CASSLGLSHFVSNTGELFF. DNA for the CDR3: TGTGCCAGCAGTTTGGGGCTTAGCCATTTTGTATCGAACACCGGGGAGCTGTTTTTT. Combining the CDR3 with reference TRBV28 and TRBJ2-2 gives the whole variable domain DVKVTQSSRYLVKRTGEKVFLECVQDMDHENMFWYRQDPGLGLRLIYFSYDVKMKEKGDIPEGYSVSREKKERFSLILESASTNQTSMYLCASSLGLSHFVSNTGELFFGEGSRLTVL.

This clonotype was seen repeatedly, ten times or more. The J gene is TRBJ2-4, the V gene TRBV28; 9 bases agree with TRBD1. The germline gives CDR1 MDHEN, CDR2 SYDVKM. The junction had 3 bases not matched to a gene; V was cut back by 5 bases and J by 1 base. This CDR3 is 15 amino acids long. The CDR3 protein is CASSETGGAKNIQYF. The CDR3 DNA follows: TGTGCCAGCAGTGAAACAGGGGGCGCCAAAAACATTCAGTACTTC.

This clonotype was seen ten or more times. J is TRBJ1-2 and V is TRBV7-2, with D tentatively TRBD1 (6 bases). Trimming stripped 8 bases from V and 2 bases from J, with 6 bases between. The CDR3 contains 11 residues. Germline lookup yields CDR1 SGHTA and CDR2 FQGNSA. The CDR3 loop reads CASGTNYGYTF. Here the CDR3 DNA reads TGTGCCAGCGGGACAAACTATGGCTACACCTTC.

This clonotype was detected many times. The V gene is TRBV9, the J gene TRBJ1-1; a weak D match, TRBD1 (6 bases). The CDR3 loop spans 15 amino acids. Germline CDR1 reads SGDLS; CDR2 reads YYNGEE. Trimming cost V 4 bases and J 3 bases, with 16 bases left between them. The CDR3 loop reads CASSSQPGQHTEAFF. The DNA of the CDR3 is TGTGCCAGCAGCTCCCAACCGGGACAACACACTGAAGCTTTCTTT.

This chain uses TRBV6-7 with TRBJ2-7; 7 nucleotides agree with TRBD2. TRBV6-7 is an ORF for which the function is uncertain. This CDR3 has 14 amino acids. The V segment lost 6 bases and the J segment 3 bases; nucleotides outside the gene matches: 8. The CDR3 sequence: CASRMTSRHYEQYF. The CDR3 nucleotides are TGTGCCAGCAGGATGACTAGCCGTCACTACGAGCAGTACTTC.

The J gene is TRBJ1-1, the V gene TRBV12-3 or TRBV12-4; TRBD1 might be the D (5 bases). The CDR3 is 15 amino acids. The V end was cut by 6 bases, the J end by 4 bases, with 18 bases between. CDR3 DNA: TGTGCCAGCAGCCCATACTCAGGGAAATTCACTGAAGCTTTCTTT. The encoded protein is CASSPYSGKFTEAFF.

V and J are TRBV20-1 and TRBJ1-5; 7 bases align to TRBD1. This CDR3 region has 14 residues. Trimming at V came to 2 bases and at J to 5 bases, leaving 6 bases not matched to a gene. Germline V gives CDR1 DFQATT, CDR2 SNEGSKA (reference sequence). CDR3 in amino acids: CSARPGQRDQPQHF. The CDR3 DNA is TGCAGTGCTAGACCGGGACAGAGGGATCAGCCCCAGCATTTT.

The sample holds a few counts of this clonotype. This chain links TRBV20-1 with TRBJ1-3; perhaps TRBD1 as D (5 bases). Trimming stripped 0 bases from V and 0 bases from J, with 9 bases between. The CDR3 sequence is 15 residues long. Per germline, CDR1 DFQATT and CDR2 SNEGSKA (reference sequence). CDR3 sequence reads: CSARDLDISGNTIYF. The CDR3 DNA reads TGCAGTGCTAGAGACCTGGACATCTCTGGAAACACCATATATTTT.

This clonotype occurred many times. The chain combines TRBV7-9 with TRBJ2-1; D might be TRBD2 (6 bases). The CDR3 runs to 16 residues. V lost 2 bases and J lost 7, with 18 bases in between. The V gene's germline CDR1 is SEHNR and CDR2 FQNEAQ (reference sequence). The CDR3 protein is CASSLTGLAKENEQFF. The CDR3 nucleotides are TGTGCCAGCAGCTTAACTGGTCTAGCGAAGGAGAATGAGCAGTTCTTC.

The chain has TRBV30 and TRBJ1-5; 7 nucleotides line up with TRBD1. Trimming took 4 bases from V and 6 from J; bases not matched to a gene: 9. Germline V CDR1 and CDR2: GTSNPN, SVGIG (reference sequence). The length of the CDR3 is 14 residues. CDR3 bases: TGTGCCTGGACCGAGACAGGGATGATTCAGCCCCAGCATTTT. As protein: CAWTETGMIQPQHF.

This clonotype appeared many times. This sequence joins TRBV10-2 and TRBJ2-5; 7 bases line up with TRBD2. The V segment lost 5 bases and the J segment 1 base; nucleotides outside the gene matches: 1. The CDR3 sequence is 13 residues long. Germline CDR1 reads WSHSY; CDR2 reads SAAADI. DNA of the CDR3: TGCGCCAGCAGTATAGCGGGCCAAGAGACCCAGTACTTC. This sequence encodes CASSIAGQETQYF.

The chain recombines TRBV29-1 with TRBJ2-2, with D uncertain. The CDR3 is made up of 12 amino acids. Deletions cut 6 bases from V and 5 bases from J, with 10 bases between. CDR1 is SQVTM, CDR2 ANQGSEA, per germline. The CDR3 region is CSVHYITGELFF. CDR3 sequence (DNA): TGCAGCGTACACTATATAACCGGGGAGCTGTTTTTT.